This TCR beta chain was documented in a study of blood T cell repertoires in COVID-19. Participants had their cohort set by participant-reported clinical history. Recovery meant two consecutive negative NP/OP PCR tests, professional clearance, or resolved symptoms. The method was immunoSEQ multiplex PCR; TCRdb's version includes in-frame clones alone and lacks a portion of them. The sample records about 200,000 clones, more than 70% being singletons. The germline V gene has CDR1 KGHSH and CDR2 LQKENI. This CDR3 has 18 amino acids. Germline trimming cut 4 bases from V and 5 bases from J; bases unmatched to any gene: 14.

This TCR was sampled from a woman under 30 who had recovered from COVID-19. Sequencing used PBMCs or T cells enriched from blood (not recorded which). The chain carries TRBV18 and TRBJ2-2, with 9 nucleotides matching TRBD1. The CDR3 here is CASSRRTGQGEGTGELFF. CDR3 in DNA: TGTGCCAGCTCACGGAGAACGGGACAGGGCGAGGGGACCGGGGAGCTGTTTTTT.